Presented here are 15 T cell receptor beta chains from one specimen sequenced in a study of cytomegalovirus exposure and HLA in healthy donors. Primers for the PCR totalled 60 Vbeta and 13 Jbeta. Repertoires were generated with immunoSEQ multiplex PCR, while TCRdb's copy carries only in-frame clones and drops some. The sample has about 210,000 clones, around 80% seen once. The specimen was PBMCs. These receptors came from a boy aged 10-17 years in good health and CMV-seronegative.

The chain uses TRBV25-1 and TRBJ2-3; D is perhaps TRBD1 (5 bases). From germline, CDR1 is MGHDK and CDR2 SYGVNS. V lost 5 bases and J lost 7, with 13 bases in between. The CDR3 consists of 13 residues. This chain's CDR3 is CASSSGSLYTQYF. The CDR3 DNA is TGTGCCAGCAGTTCAGGGTCCCTTTATACGCAGTATTTT.

The V call is TRBV7-2, the J call TRBJ2-1; 9 bases are a match to TRBD2. The J segment lost 3 bases and the V segment lost 1 base, leaving 1 base of the junction unmatched. The CDR3 is 15 residues long. Germline CDR1 and CDR2: SGHTA and FQGNSA. The CDR3 sequence: CASSLVAGVYNEQFF. The CDR3 DNA sequence: TGTGCCAGCAGCTTAGTAGCGGGAGTCTACAATGAGCAGTTCTTC.

This chain links TRBV29-1 with TRBJ2-5; TRBD2 might be the D (7 bases). Germline V gives CDR1 SQVTM, CDR2 ANQGSEA. Trimming cost V 7 bases and J 0 bases, with 12 bases left between them. The CDR3 runs 13 residues. The CDR3 loop reads CSGGGRYQETQYF. CDR3 DNA sequence: TGCAGCGGGGGGGGCAGGTACCAAGAGACCCAGTACTTC.

The chain couples TRBV7-2 to TRBJ2-3; D might be TRBD1 (6 bases). CDR3 length equals 15 residues. The V end was cut by 3 bases, the J end by 0 bases, with 10 bases between. The V gene's germline CDR1 is SGHTA and CDR2 FQGNSA. CDR3 sequence (DNA): TGTGCCAGCAGCTTGCAAACAGGGAGCACAGATACGCAGTATTTT. It translates to CASSLQTGSTDTQYF.

The count of this clone is one. The junction differs from germline at one of its ends, possibly a read error. The chain links TRBV7-9 to TRBJ2-5; D is unclear. Germline lookup yields CDR1 SEHNR and CDR2 FQNEAQ (reference sequence). CDR3 size: 12 residues. The CDR3 sequence is CSSSLVSETQYF. The DNA for the CDR3 is TGTTCCAGCAGCTTAGTTAGTGAGACCCAGTACTTC.

This chain uses TRBV27 with TRBJ1-4; maybe TRBD1 (5 bases). The CDR3 has 18 residues. The germline CDR1 and CDR2 sequences are MNHEY and SMNVEV (reference sequence). The germline V and J ends were trimmed by 2 bases and 4 bases, with 20 bases remaining between them. CDR3 sequence (DNA): TGTGCCAGCAGTTTAATTGGTTTACGGGGGAGATATAATGAAAAACTGTTTTTT. As protein: CASSLIGLRGRYNEKLFF.

V is TRBV6-1 and J is TRBJ1-1; D not certain. V was clipped by 3 bases and J by 11 bases, with 13 bases between them. CDR3 size: 12 residues. Per the germline V gene, CDR1 is MNHNS and CDR2 is SASEGT. In DNA, the CDR3 is TGTGCCAGCAGTGATTGGTCGGGTAAGGCTTTCTTT. It specifies CASSDWSGKAFF.

The chain recombines TRBV5-6 with TRBJ1-1; a possible D gene is TRBD1 (5 bases). Between the trimmed V and J ends, which lost 4 bases and 1 base, there was a span of 17 bases. The CDR3 consists of 16 residues. Germline V gene sequence: CDR1 SGHDT, CDR2 YYEEEE. The CDR3 is CASSLWRGSGNTEAFF. Written as DNA, the CDR3 is TGTGCCAGCAGCCTTTGGAGGGGATCTGGGAACACTGAAGCTTTCTTT. The entire variable domain, with the rest obtained from reference TRBV5-6 and TRBJ1-1, is as follows: DAGVTQSPTHLIKTRGQQVTLRCSPKSGHDTVSWYQQALGQGPQFIFQYYEEEERQRGNFPDRFSGHQFPNYSSELNVNALLLGDSALYLCASSLWRGSGNTEAFFGQGTRLTVV.

For the CDR3, the DNA is TGTGCCTGGAGTTTGGAGGGACTTTTTTTTGAAAAACTGTTTTTT. This codes for CAWSLEGLFFEKLFF. The chain employs TRBV30 and TRBJ1-4, with a tentative D call TRBD1 (5 bases). Trimming stripped 2 bases from V and 7 bases from J, with 17 bases between. This CDR3 contains 15 residues. The germline CDR1 and CDR2 sequences are GTSNPN and SVGIG (reference sequence).

This clone was counted between two and nine times. Other DNA sequences in this specimen translate into the identical CDR3. CDR3 sequence reads: CASSLVRGYEQYF. CDR3 DNA: TGTGCCAGCAGCTTAGTACGCGGTTACGAGCAGTACTTC. The rearrangement uses TRBV7-9 and TRBJ2-7; the D is unclear. This CDR3 has 13 amino acids. The V and J ends lost 1 base and 4 bases respectively, with 8 bases between them. Germline CDR1 SEHNR, CDR2 FQNEAQ (reference sequence).

The J gene is TRBJ2-3, the V gene TRBV9; D remains ambiguous. This CDR3 comprises 14 residues. Trimming shortened V by 0 bases and J by 1 base, and 6 bases separated the two germline ends. Germline V lookup: CDR1 SGDLS, CDR2 YYNGEE. The chain's CDR3 is CASSVASGTDTQYF. The CDR3 bases are TGTGCCAGCAGCGTAGCCTCTGGCACAGATACGCAGTATTTT.

As regards this clone: The same CDR3 can be traced to other DNA sequences in this sample. The chain carries TRBV6-5 and TRBJ1-1; 10 bases map to TRBD1. With 5 bases clipped from V and 5 bases from J, the junction kept 5 bases outside the gene matches. This CDR3 spans 14 amino acids. Germline CDR1 is MNHEY and CDR2 is SVGAGI. In DNA, the CDR3 is TGTGCCAGCAGTCTTCGGACAGGGGGAACTGAAGCTTTCTTT. Encoded protein: CASSLRTGGTEAFF.

The genes are TRBV6-5 and TRBJ2-1; 11 nucleotides agree with TRBD1. Germline V gives CDR1 MNHEY, CDR2 SVGAGI. J lost 2 bases, V lost 4 bases, and 1 base had no gene match. The CDR3 length is 15 residues. For the CDR3, the DNA is TGTGCCAGCAGTTGGACAGGGGGCCCCTACAATGAGCAGTTCTTC. Translated: CASSWTGGPYNEQFF.

The chain joins TRBV2 to TRBJ2-5; D not resolved. TRBJ2-7 explains the end of the DNA better; the J call may be wrong. Germline loops: CDR1 SNHLY, CDR2 FYNNEI. The CDR3 has 14 amino acids. The CDR3 DNA is TGTGCCAGCAGGGAAAAAGTGCTTTCCTACGAGCAGTACTTC. Translating it yields CASREKVLSYEQYF.

The gene calls are TRBV20-1 and TRBJ1-1; possible D gene TRBD1, 5 bases. Germline V gene sequence: CDR1 DFQATT, CDR2 SNEGSKA (reference sequence). V was cut by 6 bases and J by 6 bases, with 11 bases left in between. The CDR3 contains 11 residues. In DNA, the CDR3 is TGCAGTGCAATTGGCAGGGCTGAAGCTTTCTTT. It translates to CSAIGRAEAFF.